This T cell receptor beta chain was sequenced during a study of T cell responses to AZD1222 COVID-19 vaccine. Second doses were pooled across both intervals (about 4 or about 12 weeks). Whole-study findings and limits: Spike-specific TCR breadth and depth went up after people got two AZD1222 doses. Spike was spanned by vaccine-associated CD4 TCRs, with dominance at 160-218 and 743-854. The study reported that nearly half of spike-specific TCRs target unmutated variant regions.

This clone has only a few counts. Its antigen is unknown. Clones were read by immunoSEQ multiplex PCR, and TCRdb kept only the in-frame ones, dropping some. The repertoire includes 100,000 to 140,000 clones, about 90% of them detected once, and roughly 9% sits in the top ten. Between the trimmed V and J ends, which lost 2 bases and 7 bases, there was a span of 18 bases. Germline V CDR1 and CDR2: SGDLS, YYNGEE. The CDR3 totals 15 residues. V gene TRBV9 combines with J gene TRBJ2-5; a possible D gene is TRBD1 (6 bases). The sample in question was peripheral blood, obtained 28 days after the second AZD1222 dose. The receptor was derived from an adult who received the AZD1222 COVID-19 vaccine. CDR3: CASSVGQGIWGTQYF. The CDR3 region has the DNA TGTGCCAGCAGCGTCGGGCAGGGGATATGGGGGACCCAGTACTTC.